This T cell receptor beta chain originates from a study of CD8 T cells in ankylosing spondylitis. Germline lookup yields CDR1 DFQATT and CDR2 SNEGSKA (reference sequence). V was pared by 0 bases and J by 2 bases, with 7 bases between. This CDR3 is built from 13 residues. This clonotype was recorded many times. Antigen unknown. Study findings and constraints: Certain motif variants had earlier appeared in reactive arthritis synovial fluid and blood. Reportedly, matched ankylosing spondylitis synovial fluid was significantly enriched for disease-linked clones. Characteristic, it appeared, of ankylosing spondylitis blood was a TCR beta motif of eight or nine highly homologous variants. The authors found the disease-linked clones to be CD8+ and relatively rare in peripheral blood.

TCRdb used MiXCR to reprocess the 5' RACE reads, holding one entry per CDR3 protein. In the table there are around 770,000 distinct CDR3 sequences, roughly 10% of which are singletons. The receptor comes from a male donor with ankylosing spondylitis. Sequenced input: blood, either unsorted or a sorted T cell fraction (not recorded which). The chain carries TRBV20-1 and TRBJ2-5; D remains unclear. In DNA form, the CDR3 reads TGCAGTGCTAGAGATTTACAGCAAGAGACCCAGTACTTC. It translates to CSARDLQQETQYF.